This T cell receptor (beta chain) was identified during a study of GPR56 and killer-like receptors on CD4 memory cells (dated by TCRdb to about 2019). Describing the broader study: The study proposed that the stepwise gain of KLRB1, KLRG1, GPR56 and finally KLRF1 marks human CD4+ memory T-cell differentiation and cytokine production potential. The healthy blood donors were described in the study as age-matched to the liver disease patients, whose median age was approximately 70 years.

The sequencing machine was an Illumina HiSeq 2500. Sequencing libraries were built by amplifying the recombined TCRbeta locus with a previously published PCR protocol. Processing in the source paper ran as follows. Any read whose average quality score fell below 30 was discarded, and IMSEQ was used to process the reads that remained. Each clonotype was defined by Vbeta gene, Jbeta gene and CDR3 amino acid sequence. To quantify how much the repertoires of different populations overlapped, the Morisita-Horn index was computed on the top 100 expanded clones. Clonal diversity was assessed with Rényi diversity profiles calculated on the top 100 expanded clones. The reads underwent TCRdb reprocessing, giving one record for each CDR3 protein sequence and no DNA. The V and J calls come from TCRdb's annotation, not from the publication. The table held for this sample gives around 3,000 distinct CDR3 sequences. 5.3% of the sample is held by the ten biggest clonotypes.

Results and caveats for the whole study, not just this receptor: TCR repertoires overlapped especially between the late populations 4 and 5, and partly population 3. Clonal frequency started low in the marker-negative population and rose progressively along the proposed pathway, while TCRbeta diversity decreased accordingly. The clones that dominated late populations 4 and 5 were also present in early populations 1 and 2, and the authors interpreted this finding as evidence for linear differentiation. Rather than full repertoires, the diversity and similarity analyses used only the 100 most expanded clones in each population.

Prior to TCRbeta sequencing, five KLR/GPR56-defined CD4+ populations were enriched by fluorescence-activated cell sorting. TCRbeta repertoires of five CD4+ T-cell subsets defined by KLRB1, KLRG1, GPR56 and KLRF1 expression were sequenced to test a linear memory differentiation pathway. TCR-sequenced cells came from peripheral blood of healthy control individuals, reported as five donors in the TCRbeta analysis figure. Heparinized peripheral blood was collected and all samples were processed within one hour of retrieval. Blood was diluted 1:2 in PBS, and peripheral blood mononuclear cells were then isolated from the diluted blood at room temperature by Biocoll density gradient centrifugation. Before flow sorting, CD4+ T cells were enriched from freshly isolated PBMCs by magnetic sorting with anti-CD4 MicroBeads. A BD FACSAria II was used to sort CD4+ T cells enriched from PBMCs of healthy donors according to marker expression. For surface staining, the researchers used Miltenyi Biotec antibodies: anti-KLRB1 clone 191B8, anti-KLRF1 clone 4A4.D10 and anti-KLRG1 clone REA261.

According to the germline V gene, CDR1 reads MNHNS and CDR2 reads SASEGT. From cysteine to phenylalanine, the CDR3 is 13 amino acids long. DNA for this receptor is not on file. This clonotype comes out as medium-sized (0.01 to 0.1%) from its frequency, since no count is listed. Its target antigen remains unknown. The chain links TRBV6-1 with TRBJ1-1. Material: memory CD4+ T cells from blood. The receptor was isolated from a human donor in good health. The CDR3 reads CASRTRGEVEAFF.